What follows are 17 T cell receptor beta chains derived from one specimen sequenced in a study of blood T cell repertoires in COVID-19 (dated by TCRdb to about 2020). The library was obtained by the immunoSEQ multiplex PCR assay. Not all clones reach the TCRdb copy of this immuneACCESS table, which keeps in-frame sequences only. Checked studies attribute under half of the gap to unresolved V genes and leave the rest unexplained. In all, the sample holds around 300,000 clones, and roughly 86% of those were seen once. Clones ranked in the top ten supply approximately 5% of the sample. The sample taken for sequencing was PBMCs or T cells enriched from blood (not recorded which). The receptors were sampled from a woman in her twenties or thirties who had recovered from COVID-19.

The chain recombines TRBV29-1 with TRBJ2-3, with TRBD1 as a possible D gene (6 bases). Trimming took off 3 bases at V and 0 bases at J, with 13 bases between the two ends. Germline loops: CDR1 SQVTM, CDR2 ANQGSEA. The CDR3 runs 15 residues. The CDR3 bases are TGCAGCGTTGACGGGACACATACTAGCACAGATACGCAGTATTTT. Encoded protein: CSVDGTHTSTDTQYF.

The V call is TRBV3-1 (or the pseudogene TRBV3-2), the J call TRBJ1-1, with D perhaps TRBD1 (6 bases). Trimming shortened V by 3 bases and J by 4 bases, and 12 bases separated the two germline ends. The CDR3 covers 14 residues. Germline V lookup: CDR1 LGHDT, CDR2 YNNKEL (reference sequence). The CDR3 DNA reads TGTGCCAGCAGCCATCAGAGGGGGGGCACTGAAGCTTTCTTT. Translation: CASSHQRGGTEAFF.

V is TRBV6-5 and J is TRBJ1-6; D remains ambiguous. Deletions cut 5 bases from V and 3 bases from J, with 8 bases between. CDR1 is MNHEY, CDR2 SVGAGI, per germline. This CDR3 contains 14 residues. The CDR3 DNA reads as TGTGCCAGCAGTCCCGGGATCTATAATTCACCCCTCCACTTT. Amino acid sequence: CASSPGIYNSPLHF.

The chain has TRBV6-5 and TRBJ2-5; 7 bases are shared with TRBD2. Germline V gives CDR1 MNHEY, CDR2 SVGAGI. The CDR3 is 15 amino acids. Trimming took 6 bases from V and 1 from J; bases not matched to a gene: 8. The DNA of the CDR3 is TGTGCCAGCAGAAAAAGCGGGGTAATCCAAGAGACCCAGTACTTC. Translated, it gives CASRKSGVIQETQYF.

CDR3 loop: CASSFTSDGELFF. The CDR3 coding sequence is TGTGCCAGCAGTTTCACCAGTGACGGGGAGCTGTTTTTT. The chain joins TRBV27 to TRBJ2-2, with no clear D. The germline V gene has CDR1 MNHEY and CDR2 SMNVEV (reference sequence). CDR3 size: 13 residues. The V gene lost 3 bases and the J gene lost 7 bases, with 9 bases spanning the gap.

The CDR3 DNA follows: TGTGCCAGCAGAGATGACAGGGCCACTGAAGCTTTCTTT. It is translated as CASRDDRATEAFF. The chain combines TRBV2 with TRBJ1-1, with 7 bases that match TRBD1. This CDR3 has 13 residues. Trimming at V came to 6 bases and at J to 4 bases, leaving 5 bases not matched to a gene. CDR1 is SNHLY, CDR2 FYNNEI, per germline. Combining the CDR3 with reference TRBV2 and TRBJ1-1 gives the whole variable domain EPEVTQTPSHQVTQMGQEVILRCVPISNHLYFYWYRQILGQKVEFLVSFYNNEISEKSEIFDDQFSVERPDGSNFTLKIRSTKLEDSAMYFCASRDDRATEAFFGQGTRLTVV.

The chain joins TRBV6-2 or TRBV6-3 to TRBJ2-7, with 8 bases identical to TRBD2. The V and J ends lost 1 base and 6 bases, in that order; junction bases with no gene match: 5. Germline lookup yields CDR1 MNHEY and CDR2 SVGEGT. CDR3 length: 14 amino acids. The CDR3 DNA is TGTGCCAGCAGTTACTTCGGGACTAGTGGCGAGCAGTACTTC. The encoded protein is CASSYFGTSGEQYF.

The V call is TRBV5-1, the J call TRBJ1-5; 11 nucleotides line up with TRBD1. The CDR3 loop spans 16 amino acids. V was pared by 4 bases and J by 0 bases, with 3 bases of the junction left unmatched. CDR1 and CDR2 from the germline V gene are SGHRS and YFSETQ. The CDR3 reads CASSDGTGGSNQPQHF. The CDR3, as DNA: TGCGCCAGCAGCGATGGGACAGGGGGTAGCAATCAGCCCCAGCATTTT.

The chain combines TRBV7-3 with TRBJ2-1; 7 bases are a match to TRBD2. This CDR3 comprises 17 residues. Germline lookup yields CDR1 SGHTA and CDR2 FQGTGA. V was pared by 2 bases and J by 8 bases, with 15 bases of the junction left unmatched. The CDR3: CASSLEGRRGTPDEQFF. The CDR3 DNA is TGTGCCAGCAGCTTAGAGGGGCGGCGGGGGACCCCCGATGAGCAGTTCTTC.

The rearrangement joins TRBV5-1 to TRBJ1-4, with 8 positions matching TRBD1. Germline V CDR1 and CDR2: SGHRS, YFSETQ. The CDR3 runs 14 residues. V shed 3 bases, J shed 8 bases, and the junction held 6 bases outside the gene matches. The CDR3 nucleotides read TGCGCCAGCAGCTCGACAGGGGTTGGGGAAAAACTGTTTTTT. This encodes CASSSTGVGEKLFF.

The chain carries TRBV27 and TRBJ2-7, with 7 bases fitting TRBD1. Germline V gene lookup returns CDR1 MNHEY and CDR2 SMNVEV (reference sequence). The CDR3 runs 16 residues. With 6 bases clipped from V and 3 bases from J, the junction kept 14 bases outside the gene matches. CDR3 DNA sequence: TGTGCCAGCAGCTCTTTAGTCGGGACAGCATTCTACGAGCAGTACTTC. This gives the protein CASSSLVGTAFYEQYF.

The chain is built from TRBV9 and TRBJ2-5; D call uncertain. Germline V gene lookup returns CDR1 SGDLS and CDR2 YYNGEE. This CDR3 region has 14 residues. V was shortened by 3 bases and J by 2 bases, with 11 bases between the two germline ends. CDR3 sequence: CASSARTTQETQYF. CDR3 nucleotide sequence: TGTGCCAGCAGCGCCCGAACGACACAAGAGACCCAGTACTTC.

The genes are TRBV7-2 and TRBJ2-3; D ambiguous. V was trimmed by 1 base and J by 5 bases, leaving 10 bases between them. This CDR3 is built from 14 residues. CDR1 and CDR2 (germline): SGHTA, FQGNSA. The CDR3 DNA sequence: TGTGCCAGCAGCTTAGTTAGCTCTGGAGATACGCAGTATTTT. Protein sequence: CASSLVSSGDTQYF. Using reference TRBV7-2 and TRBJ2-3 for the parts outside the CDR3, the full variable domain is GAGVSQSPSNKVTEKGKDVELRCDPISGHTALYWYRQSLGQGLEFLIYFQGNSAPDKSGLPSDRFSAERTGGSVSTLTIQRTQQEDSAVYLCASSLVSSGDTQYFGPGTRLTVL.

The chain employs TRBV6-2 or TRBV6-3 and TRBJ1-1, with D perhaps TRBD1 (5 bases). Germline CDR1 is MNHEY and CDR2 is SVGEGT. V was pared by 6 bases and J by 7 bases, with 12 bases between. The CDR3 runs 12 residues. DNA of the CDR3: TGTGCCAGCAGCCGAGGACACCTTGAAGCTTTCTTT. Amino acids: CASSRGHLEAFF.

The chain is built from TRBV23-1 and TRBJ1-2; possible D gene TRBD1, 6 bases. TRBV23-1 is labeled an ORF, and its function is uncertain. The CDR3 is 15 amino acids. The germline V and J ends were trimmed by 0 bases and 6 bases, with 14 bases remaining between them. The CDR3 DNA sequence: TGCGCCAGCAGTCAATCTTGGCAGGGGTTGGATGGCTACACCTTC. Protein product: CASSQSWQGLDGYTF.

V gene TRBV3-1 (or the pseudogene TRBV3-2) combines with J gene TRBJ2-5; possible D gene TRBD2, 5 bases. CDR3 length equals 15 residues. V lost 0 bases and J 0 bases, leaving 8 bases between the germline ends. Germline-derived CDR1 and CDR2 are LGHDT and YNNKEL (reference sequence). The CDR3 here is CASSQDQADQETQYF. CDR3 in DNA: TGTGCCAGCAGCCAAGATCAAGCGGACCAAGAGACCCAGTACTTC.

V and J are TRBV4-1 and TRBJ1-1; D gene uncertain. CDR1 and CDR2 (germline): MGHRA, YSYEKL. The CDR3 is made up of 15 amino acids. The germline V and J ends were trimmed by 0 bases and 4 bases, with 12 bases remaining between them. CDR3 protein: CASSQDSGWSTEAFF. CDR3 nucleotide sequence: TGCGCCAGCAGCCAAGATTCGGGGTGGAGCACTGAAGCTTTCTTT.